This entry features one T cell receptor beta chain sequence. Its antigen is still unknown. Nashville, Tennessee was home to all donors, each a Caucasian adult. CD45RA-negative memory and CD45RA+ naive subsets were split from the CD4+ cells. The sample is drawn from a study of shared clonotypes between healthy human individuals. Study-wide results and limits: The four-donor shared clonotypes exceeded non-shared clonotypes in generation probability, with non-shared ones scoring lower. The donor pool, a small one, limited the genetic and exposure-history diversity represented.

TCRdb's copy holds only in-frame clones and misses some; the assay was immunoSEQ multiplex PCR. The sample holds some 660,000 clones; roughly 73% are singletons and the top ten take 1.5% to 2%. This clonotype originated in a woman younger than 45 in good health. What was sequenced was memory CD4+ T cells sorted from blood. The subset is: CD45RA-negative fraction.

CDR3: CASSLEYRGAGGYTF. As DNA, the CDR3 is TGTGCCAGCAGTTTGGAGTATCGGGGAGCTGGTGGCTACACCTTC. The chain employs TRBV28 and TRBJ1-2; no reliable D call. This CDR3 has 15 amino acids. Germline assignment: CDR1 MDHEN and CDR2 SYDVKM. The V gene lost 3 bases and the J gene lost 7 bases, with 18 bases spanning the gap.